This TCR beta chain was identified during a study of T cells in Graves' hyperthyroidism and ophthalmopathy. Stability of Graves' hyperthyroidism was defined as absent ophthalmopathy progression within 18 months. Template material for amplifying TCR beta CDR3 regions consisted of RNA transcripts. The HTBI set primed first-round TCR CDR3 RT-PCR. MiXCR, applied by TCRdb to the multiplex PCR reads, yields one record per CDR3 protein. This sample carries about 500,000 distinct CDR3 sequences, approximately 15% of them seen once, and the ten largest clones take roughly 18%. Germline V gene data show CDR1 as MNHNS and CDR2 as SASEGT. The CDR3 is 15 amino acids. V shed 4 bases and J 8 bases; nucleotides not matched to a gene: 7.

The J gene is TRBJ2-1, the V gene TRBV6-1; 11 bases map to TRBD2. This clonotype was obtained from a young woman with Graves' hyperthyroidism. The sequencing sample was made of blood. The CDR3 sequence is CASSVTSGSSDEQFF. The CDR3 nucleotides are TGTGCCAGCAGTGTTACTAGCGGGAGTTCAGATGAGCAGTTCTTC.